Below are 3 T cell receptor beta chains sequenced from a single sample in a study of spatial heterogeneity in lung cancer (dated 2019 in TCRdb). The library was generated by 5' RACE. Instrument used: NextSeq 500. TCRdb applied fastp at Q25 and MiXCR to the public reads, then kept only in-frame beta chains. CDR3 protein sequences are deduplicated, and each keeps its most common genes and DNA. This sample gives about 5,100 distinct CDR3 sequences in total; roughly 7% of them show up just once. 15% to 20% of the sample is taken by the ten largest. The investigation overall reported the following: The tumor nonsynonymous mutation count correlated with the number of expanded alpha and beta TCRs within the tumor.

Taken with the paper, the label for time point translates to: sample taken at primary tumor resection. The antigens for these receptors are not known. The sequencing used lung tumor tissue, collected at surgery. The receptors shown here come from a male donor with early-stage non-small cell lung cancer.

There are many counts of this clonotype. J is TRBJ2-1 and V is TRBV20-1; 10 bases map to TRBD2. Trimming removed 3 bases from V and 8 bases from J; junction bases left unmatched: 25. The CDR3 contains 20 residues. Germline V gives CDR1 DFQATT, CDR2 SNEGSKA (reference sequence). CDR3 sequence (DNA): TGCAGTGCTAGGGCCCCCCCAGCGGGAGGGCCGAACCGACCCGAAGATGAGCAGTTCTTC. Translated: CSARAPPAGGPNRPEDEQFF.

This clonotype is medium-sized within its sample. V usage is TRBV5-1 and J usage is TRBJ2-5, with D tentatively TRBD1 (5 bases). This CDR3 has 14 residues. CDR1 and CDR2 from the germline V gene are SGHRS and YFSETQ. V shed 0 bases and J shed 2 bases, with 8 bases lying between them. CDR3 nucleotide sequence: TGCGCCAGCAGCTTGGGACAGTCACAAGAGACCCAGTACTTC. This gives the protein CASSLGQSQETQYF.

This clonotype has at least ten counts. The rearrangement uses TRBV5-1 and TRBJ1-5; no reliable D call. V gave up 4 bases and J gave up 9 bases, with 14 bases separating them. There are 13 residues in the CDR3. In germline, CDR1 is SGHRS, CDR2 YFSETQ. CDR3 bases: TGCGCCAGCAGCCTGGGGTTGGATCGGCCCCAGCATTTT. This codes for CASSLGLDRPQHF. Using reference TRBV5-1 and TRBJ1-5 for the parts outside the CDR3, the full variable domain is KAGVTQTPRYLIKTRGQQVTLSCSPISGHRSVSWYQQTPGQGLQFLFEYFSETQRNKGNFPGRFSGRQFSNSRSEMNVSTLELGDSALYLCASSLGLDRPQHFGDGTRLSIL.